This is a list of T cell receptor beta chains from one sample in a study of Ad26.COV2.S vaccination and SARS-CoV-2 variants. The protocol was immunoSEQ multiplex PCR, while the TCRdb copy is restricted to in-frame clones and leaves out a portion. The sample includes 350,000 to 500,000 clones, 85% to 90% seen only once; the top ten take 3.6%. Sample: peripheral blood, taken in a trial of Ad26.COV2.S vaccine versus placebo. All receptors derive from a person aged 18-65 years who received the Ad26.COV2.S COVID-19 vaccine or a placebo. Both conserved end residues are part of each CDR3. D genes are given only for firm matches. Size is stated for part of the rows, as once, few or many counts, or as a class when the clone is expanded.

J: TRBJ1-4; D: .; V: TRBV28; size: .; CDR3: CASSPRGRGNEKLFF; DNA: TGTGCCAGCAGTCCGCGTGGCAGGGGCAATGAAAAACTGTTTTTT
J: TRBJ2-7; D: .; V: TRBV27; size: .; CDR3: CASSKRASHEQYF; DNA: TGTGCCAGCAGTAAACGGGCATCCCACGAGCAGTACTTC
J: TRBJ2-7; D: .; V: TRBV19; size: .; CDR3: CASSGRSSGFYEQYF; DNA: TGTGCCAGTAGTGGCCGTAGTAGCGGCTTCTACGAGCAGTACTTC
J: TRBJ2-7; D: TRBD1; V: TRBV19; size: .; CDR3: CASSASGQGIYEQYF; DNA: TGTGCCAGTAGTGCCAGCGGACAGGGTATTTACGAGCAGTACTTC
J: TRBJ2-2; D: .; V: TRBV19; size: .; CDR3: CGSRQGANTGELFF; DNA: TGTGGGTCCCGGCAAGGCGCGAACACCGGGGAGCTGTTTTTT
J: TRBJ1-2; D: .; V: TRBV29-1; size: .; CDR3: CSVEGHNYGYTF; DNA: TGCAGCGTTGAGGGGCATAACTATGGCTACACCTTC
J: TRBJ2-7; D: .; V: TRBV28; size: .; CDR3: CASSLNYEQYF; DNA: TGTGCCAGCAGTTTAAACTACGAGCAGTACTTC
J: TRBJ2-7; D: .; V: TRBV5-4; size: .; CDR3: CASSLAPGRLGEQYF; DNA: TGTGCCAGCAGCTTGGCGCCAGGTCGCCTCGGAGAGCAGTACTTC
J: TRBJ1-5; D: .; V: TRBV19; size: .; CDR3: CASSITGSNQPQHF; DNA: TGTGCCAGTAGTATAACGGGAAGCAATCAGCCCCAGCATTTT
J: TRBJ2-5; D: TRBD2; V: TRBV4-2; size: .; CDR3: CASSPTGTSGGAMETQYF; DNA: TGTGCCAGCAGTCCTACCGGGACTAGCGGGGGGGCGATGGAGACCCAGTACTTC
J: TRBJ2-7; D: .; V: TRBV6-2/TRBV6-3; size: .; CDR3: CASSYLYEQYF; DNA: TGTGCCAGCAGTTACTTATACGAGCAGTACTTC
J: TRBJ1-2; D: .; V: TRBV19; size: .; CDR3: CASSSPGQYRYGYTF; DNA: TGTGCCAGTAGTTCCCCGGGACAATACCGCTATGGCTACACCTTC
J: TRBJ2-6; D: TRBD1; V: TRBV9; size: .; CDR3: CASSFPGTGLGANVLTF; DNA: TGTGCCAGCAGCTTCCCCGGGACAGGGCTTGGGGCCAACGTCCTGACTTTC
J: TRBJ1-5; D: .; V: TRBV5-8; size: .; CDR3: CASSFERDQPQHF; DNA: TGTGCCAGCAGCTTTGAGCGAGATCAGCCCCAGCATTTT
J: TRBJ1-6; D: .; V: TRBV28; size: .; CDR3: CASSLSGDPNSPLHF; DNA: TGTGCCAGCAGTTTATCAGGGGACCCTAATTCACCCCTCCACTTT
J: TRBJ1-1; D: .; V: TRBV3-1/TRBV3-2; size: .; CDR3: CASSQGAMGLNTEAFF; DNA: TGTGCCAGCAGCCAAGGGGCCATGGGCTTAAACACTGAAGCTTTCTTT
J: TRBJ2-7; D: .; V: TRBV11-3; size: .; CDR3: CASSLGNSYEQYF; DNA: TGTGCCAGCAGCTTAGGGAATTCCTACGAGCAGTACTTC
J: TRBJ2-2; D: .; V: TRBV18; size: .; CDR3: CASSKGSTGELFF; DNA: TGTGCCAGCTCAAAGGGGAGCACCGGGGAGCTGTTTTTT
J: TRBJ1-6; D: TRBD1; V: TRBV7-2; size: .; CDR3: CASSLGQGMSSPLHF; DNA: TGTGCCAGCAGCTTAGGACAGGGAATGAGCTCACCCCTCCACTTT
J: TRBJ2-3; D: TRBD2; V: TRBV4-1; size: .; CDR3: CASSQAYLAGGDTQYF; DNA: TGCGCCAGCAGCCAAGCGTACCTAGCGGGGGGAGATACGCAGTATTTT
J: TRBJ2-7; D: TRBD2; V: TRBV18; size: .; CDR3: CASSPGGDEQYF; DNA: TGTGCCAGCTCACCCGGGGGGGACGAGCAGTACTTC
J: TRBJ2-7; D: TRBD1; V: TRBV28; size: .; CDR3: CASRATGAGSYEQYF; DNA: TGTGCCAGCAGAGCGACAGGGGCGGGGTCCTACGAGCAGTACTTC
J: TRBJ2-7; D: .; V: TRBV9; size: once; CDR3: CASSPQSGYYEQYF; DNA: TGTGCCAGCAGCCCACAATCGGGATACTACGAGCAGTACTTC
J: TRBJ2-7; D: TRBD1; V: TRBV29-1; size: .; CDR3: CSGGTGNYEQYF; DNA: TGCAGCGGGGGGACAGGGAATTACGAGCAGTACTTC
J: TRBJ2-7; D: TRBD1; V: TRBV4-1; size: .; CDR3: CASSQDPGTGGEQYF; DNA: TGCGCCAGCAGCCAAGATCCCGGGACAGGCGGGGAGCAGTACTTC
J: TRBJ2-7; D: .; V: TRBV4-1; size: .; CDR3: CASSQVLAPLYEQYF; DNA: TGCGCCAGCAGCCAAGTTTTGGCCCCCCTTTACGAGCAGTACTTC
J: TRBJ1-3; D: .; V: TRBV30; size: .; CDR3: CAWSDFSGNTIYF; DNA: TGTGCCTGGAGCGACTTCTCTGGAAACACCATATATTTT
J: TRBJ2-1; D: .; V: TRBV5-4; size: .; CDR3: CASSSNPSDEQFF; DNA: TGTGCCAGCAGCTCTAACCCCTCGGATGAGCAGTTCTTC
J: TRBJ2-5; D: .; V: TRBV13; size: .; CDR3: CASSLGRRPPAETQYF; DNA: TGTGCCAGCAGCTTAGGGCGGCGCCCCCCGGCGGAGACCCAGTACTTC
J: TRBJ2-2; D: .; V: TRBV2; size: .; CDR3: CASSAKQGLPGELFF; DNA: TGTGCCAGCAGTGCTAAACAGGGTTTGCCCGGGGAGCTGTTTTTT
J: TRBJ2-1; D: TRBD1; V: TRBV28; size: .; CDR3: CASRPYGQGANNEQFF; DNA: TGTGCCAGCAGACCGTATGGACAGGGGGCAAACAATGAGCAGTTCTTC
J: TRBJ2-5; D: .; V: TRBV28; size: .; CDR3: CASSLGKETQYF; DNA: TGTGCCAGCAGCCTAGGGAAAGAGACCCAGTACTTC
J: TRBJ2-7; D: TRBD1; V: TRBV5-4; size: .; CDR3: CASSLHGRDRSYEQYF; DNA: TGTGCCAGCAGCTTGCACGGAAGGGACAGATCCTACGAGCAGTACTTC
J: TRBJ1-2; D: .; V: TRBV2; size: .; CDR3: CASSELRMAGGYTF; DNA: TGTGCCAGCAGTGAATTGCGAATGGCGGGTGGCTACACCTTC
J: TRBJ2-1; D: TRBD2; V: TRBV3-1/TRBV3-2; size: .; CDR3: CASLGLAGPNEQFF; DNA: TGTGCCAGCCTGGGGCTAGCGGGGCCCAATGAGCAGTTCTTC
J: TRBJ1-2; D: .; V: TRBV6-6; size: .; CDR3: CASSFFIANYGYTF; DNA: TGTGCCAGCAGTTTTTTCATAGCTAACTATGGCTACACCTTC
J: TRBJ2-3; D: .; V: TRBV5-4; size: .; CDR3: CASSHSRGSTDTQYF; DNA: TGTGCCAGCAGCCACAGCCGGGGGAGCACAGATACGCAGTATTTT
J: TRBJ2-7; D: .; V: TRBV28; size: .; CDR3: CASSAYGISYEQYF; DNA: TGTGCCAGCAGTGCCTATGGGATTTCCTACGAGCAGTACTTC
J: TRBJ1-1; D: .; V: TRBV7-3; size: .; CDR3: CASSLNGNTEAFF; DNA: TGTGCCAGCAGCTTAAACGGGAACACTGAAGCTTTCTTT
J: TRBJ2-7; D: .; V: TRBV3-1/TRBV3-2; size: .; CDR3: CASSQNRVYEQYF; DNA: TGTGCCAGCAGCCAAAACAGGGTGTACGAGCAGTACTTC
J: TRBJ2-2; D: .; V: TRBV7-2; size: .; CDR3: CASSSFRNTGELFF; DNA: TGTGCCAGCAGCTCCTTTCGGAACACCGGGGAGCTGTTTTTT
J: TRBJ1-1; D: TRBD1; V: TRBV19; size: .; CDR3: CASSNRDRGPWNTEAFF; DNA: TGTGCCAGTAGTAACCGGGACAGGGGGCCTTGGAACACTGAAGCTTTCTTT
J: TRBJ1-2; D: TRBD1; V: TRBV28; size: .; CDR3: CASSLVGQGPGYTF; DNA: TGTGCCAGCAGTTTAGTAGGACAGGGACCTGGCTACACCTTC
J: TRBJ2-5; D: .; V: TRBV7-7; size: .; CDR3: CASSFQGGPQETQYF; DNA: TGTGCCAGCAGCTTCCAGGGGGGCCCCCAAGAGACCCAGTACTTC
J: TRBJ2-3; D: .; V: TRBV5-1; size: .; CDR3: CASSSRRDPSGDTQYF; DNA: TGCGCCAGCAGCTCCCGCCGGGACCCAAGCGGAGATACGCAGTATTTT
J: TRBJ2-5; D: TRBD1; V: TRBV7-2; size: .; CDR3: CASSPPLGTGFKETQYF; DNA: TGTGCCAGCAGCCCCCCCCTTGGGACAGGGTTTAAGGAGACCCAGTACTTC
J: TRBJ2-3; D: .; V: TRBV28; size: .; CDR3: CASGGQADTDTQYF; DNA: TGTGCCAGCGGGGGGCAAGCGGATACAGATACGCAGTATTTT
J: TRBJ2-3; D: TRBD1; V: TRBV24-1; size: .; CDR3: CATSDRGRGNPDTQYF; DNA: TGTGCCACCAGTGACAGGGGGCGCGGGAACCCAGATACGCAGTATTTT
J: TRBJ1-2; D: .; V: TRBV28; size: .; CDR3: CASGGAGGMRLYGYTF; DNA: TGTGCCAGCGGGGGAGCGGGGGGTATGAGGCTCTATGGCTACACCTTC
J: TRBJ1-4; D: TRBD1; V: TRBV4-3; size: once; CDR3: CASSRGQGKEKLFF; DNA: TGCGCCAGCAGCCGAGGACAGGGGAAGGAAAAACTGTTTTTT
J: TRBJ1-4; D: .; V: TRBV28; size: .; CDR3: CASSPPAVQLFF; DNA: TGTGCCAGCAGCCCCCCAGCGGTACAACTGTTTTTT